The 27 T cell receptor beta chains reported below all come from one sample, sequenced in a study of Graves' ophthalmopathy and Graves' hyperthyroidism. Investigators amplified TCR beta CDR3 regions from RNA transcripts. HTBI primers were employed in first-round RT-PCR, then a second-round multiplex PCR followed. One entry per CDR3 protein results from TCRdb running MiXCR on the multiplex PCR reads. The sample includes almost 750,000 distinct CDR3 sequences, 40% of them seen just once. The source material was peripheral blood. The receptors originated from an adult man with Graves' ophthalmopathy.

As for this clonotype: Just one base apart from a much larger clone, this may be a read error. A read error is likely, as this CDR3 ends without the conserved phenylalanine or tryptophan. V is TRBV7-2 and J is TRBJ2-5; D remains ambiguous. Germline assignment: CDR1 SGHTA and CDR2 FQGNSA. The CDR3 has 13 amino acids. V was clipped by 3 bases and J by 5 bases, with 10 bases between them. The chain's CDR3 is CASSFGRSETQYS. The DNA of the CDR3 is TGTGCCAGCAGCTTTGGCAGGAGCGAGACCCAGTACTCC.

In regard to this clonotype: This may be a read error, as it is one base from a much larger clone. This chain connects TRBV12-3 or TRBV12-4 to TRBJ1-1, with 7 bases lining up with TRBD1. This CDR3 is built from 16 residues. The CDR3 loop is CASGLSHRGRGTEAFF. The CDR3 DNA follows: TGTGCCAGCGGTTTATCCCACAGGGGCAGGGGCACTGAAGCTTTCTTT.

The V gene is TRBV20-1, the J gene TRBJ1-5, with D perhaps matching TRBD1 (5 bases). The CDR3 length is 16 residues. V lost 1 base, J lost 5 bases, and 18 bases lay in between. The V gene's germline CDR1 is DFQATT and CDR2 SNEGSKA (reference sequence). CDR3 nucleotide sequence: TGCAGTGCTAGAGCGGGGCAGGGAGGGCACGATCAGCCCCAGCATTTT. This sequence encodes CSARAGQGGHDQPQHF.

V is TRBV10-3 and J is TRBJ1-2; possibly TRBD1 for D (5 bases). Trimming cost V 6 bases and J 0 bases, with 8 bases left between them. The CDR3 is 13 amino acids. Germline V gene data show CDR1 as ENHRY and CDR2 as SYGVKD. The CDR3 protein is CAISTTANYGYTF. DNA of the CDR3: TGTGCCATCAGCACGACAGCTAACTATGGCTACACCTTC.

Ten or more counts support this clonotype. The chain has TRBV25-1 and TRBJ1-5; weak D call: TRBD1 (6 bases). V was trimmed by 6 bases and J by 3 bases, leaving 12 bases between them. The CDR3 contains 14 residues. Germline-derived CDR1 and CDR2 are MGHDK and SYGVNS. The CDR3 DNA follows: TGTGCCAGCAGCCCCACAGGGACCAATCAGCCCCAGCATTTT. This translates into CASSPTGTNQPQHF.

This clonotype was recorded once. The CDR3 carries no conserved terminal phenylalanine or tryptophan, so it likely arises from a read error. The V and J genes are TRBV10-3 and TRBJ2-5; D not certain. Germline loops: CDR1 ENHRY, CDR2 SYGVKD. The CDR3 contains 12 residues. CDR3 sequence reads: CASSLIGETQYL. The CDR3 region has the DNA TGTGCCAGCAGTCTGATAGGGGAGACCCAGTACCTC.

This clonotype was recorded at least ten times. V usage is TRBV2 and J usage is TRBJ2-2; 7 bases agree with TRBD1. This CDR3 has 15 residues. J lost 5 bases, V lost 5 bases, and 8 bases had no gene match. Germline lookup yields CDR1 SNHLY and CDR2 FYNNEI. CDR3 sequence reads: CASSFDRVGTGELFF. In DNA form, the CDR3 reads TGTGCCAGCAGTTTCGACAGGGTGGGGACCGGGGAGCTGTTTTTT.

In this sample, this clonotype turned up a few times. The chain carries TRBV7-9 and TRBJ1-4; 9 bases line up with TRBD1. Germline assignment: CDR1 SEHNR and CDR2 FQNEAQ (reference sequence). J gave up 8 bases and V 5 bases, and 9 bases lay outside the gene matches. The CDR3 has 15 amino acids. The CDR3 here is CASSATGGMREKLFF. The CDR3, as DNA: TGTGCCAGCAGCGCGACAGGGGGAATGCGGGAAAAACTGTTTTTT.

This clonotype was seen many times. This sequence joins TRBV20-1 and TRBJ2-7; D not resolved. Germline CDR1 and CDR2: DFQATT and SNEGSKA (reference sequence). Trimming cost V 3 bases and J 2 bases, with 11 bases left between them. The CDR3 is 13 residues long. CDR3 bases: TGCAGTGCTAGGCAGCATCTAACCTACGAGCAGTACTTC. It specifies CSARQHLTYEQYF.

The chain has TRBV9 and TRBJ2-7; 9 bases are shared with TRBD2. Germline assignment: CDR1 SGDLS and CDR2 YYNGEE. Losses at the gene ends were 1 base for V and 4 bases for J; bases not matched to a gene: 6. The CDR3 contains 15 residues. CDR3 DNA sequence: TGTGCCAGCAGCGTAAATAGCGGGAGAGGTTACGAGCAGTACTTC. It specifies CASSVNSGRGYEQYF.

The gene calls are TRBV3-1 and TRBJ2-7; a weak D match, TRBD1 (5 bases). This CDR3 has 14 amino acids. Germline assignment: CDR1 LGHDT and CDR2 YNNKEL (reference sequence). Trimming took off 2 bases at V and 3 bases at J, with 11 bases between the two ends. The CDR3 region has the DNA TGTGCCAGCAGCCAATCCAGGGCTCTCTACGAGCAGTACTTC. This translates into CASSQSRALYEQYF.

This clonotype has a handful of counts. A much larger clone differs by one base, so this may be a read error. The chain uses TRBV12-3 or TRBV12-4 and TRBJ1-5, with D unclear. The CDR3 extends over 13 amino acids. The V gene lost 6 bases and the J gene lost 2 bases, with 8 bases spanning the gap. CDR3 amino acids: CASRGWGNQPQHF. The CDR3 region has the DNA TGTGCCAGCAGGGGGTGGGGCAATCAGCCCCAGCATTTT.

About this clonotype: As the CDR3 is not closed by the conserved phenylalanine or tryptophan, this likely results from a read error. CDR3 protein: CASSFGGAYEQYL. The CDR3 nucleotides are TGTGCCAGCAGTTTCGGGGGAGCCTACGAGCAGTACCTC. This chain uses TRBV25-1 with TRBJ2-7; possible D gene TRBD2, 6 bases. The germline V and J ends were trimmed by 5 bases and 2 bases, with 10 bases remaining between them. The CDR3 extends over 13 amino acids. Looked up from germline, CDR1 is MGHDK and CDR2 is SYGVNS.

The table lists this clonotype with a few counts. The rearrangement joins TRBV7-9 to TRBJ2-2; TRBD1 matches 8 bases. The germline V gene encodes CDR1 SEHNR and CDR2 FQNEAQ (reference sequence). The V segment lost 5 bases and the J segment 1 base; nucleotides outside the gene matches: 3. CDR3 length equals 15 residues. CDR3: CASSPDRENTGELFF. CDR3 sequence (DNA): TGTGCCAGCAGCCCGGACAGGGAGAACACCGGGGAGCTGTTTTTT. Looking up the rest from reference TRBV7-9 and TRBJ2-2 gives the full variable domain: DTGVSQNPRHKITKRGQNVTFRCDPISEHNRLYWYRQTLGQGPEFLTYFQNEAQLEKSRLLSDRFSAERPKGSFSTLEIQRTEQGDSAMYLCASSPDRENTGELFFGEGSRLTVL.

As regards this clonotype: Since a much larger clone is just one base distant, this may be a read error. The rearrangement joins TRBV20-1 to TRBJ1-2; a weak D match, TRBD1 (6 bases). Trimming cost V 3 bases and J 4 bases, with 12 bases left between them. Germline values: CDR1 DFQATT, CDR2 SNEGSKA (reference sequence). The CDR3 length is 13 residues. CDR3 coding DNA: TGCAGTGCTAGTGCCCAGGGGTCCTATGGCTACACCTTC. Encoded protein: CSASAQGSYGYTF.

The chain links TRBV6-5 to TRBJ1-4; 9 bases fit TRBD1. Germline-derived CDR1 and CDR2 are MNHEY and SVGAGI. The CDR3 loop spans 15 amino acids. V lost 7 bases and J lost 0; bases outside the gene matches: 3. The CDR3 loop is CASKQGAATNEKLFF. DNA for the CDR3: TGTGCCAGCAAACAGGGGGCGGCAACTAATGAAAAACTGTTTTTT.

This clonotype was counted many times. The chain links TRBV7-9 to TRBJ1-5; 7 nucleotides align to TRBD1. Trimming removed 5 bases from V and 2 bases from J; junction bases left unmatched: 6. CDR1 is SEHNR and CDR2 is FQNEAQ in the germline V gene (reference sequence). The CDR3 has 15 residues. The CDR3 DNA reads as TGTGCCAGCAGCAAGACAGGGAACGGCAATCAGCCCCAGCATTTT. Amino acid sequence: CASSKTGNGNQPQHF.

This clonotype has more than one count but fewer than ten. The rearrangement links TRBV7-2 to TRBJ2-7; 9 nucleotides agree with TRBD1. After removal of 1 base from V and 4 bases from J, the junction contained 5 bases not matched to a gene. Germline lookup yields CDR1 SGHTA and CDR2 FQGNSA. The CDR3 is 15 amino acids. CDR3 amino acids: CASSLDRGRNYEQYF. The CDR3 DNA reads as TGTGCCAGCAGCTTAGACAGGGGGCGTAATTACGAGCAGTACTTC.

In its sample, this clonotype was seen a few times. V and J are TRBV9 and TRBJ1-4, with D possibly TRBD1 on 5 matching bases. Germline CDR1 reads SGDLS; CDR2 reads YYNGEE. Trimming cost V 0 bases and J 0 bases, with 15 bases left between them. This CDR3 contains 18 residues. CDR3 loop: CASSVGPLGLATNEKLFF. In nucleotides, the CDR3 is TGTGCCAGCAGCGTAGGTCCCTTGGGGCTCGCAACTAATGAAAAACTGTTTTTT. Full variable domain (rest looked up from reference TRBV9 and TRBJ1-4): DSGVTQTPKHLITATGQRVTLRCSPRSGDLSVYWYQQSLDQGLQFLIQYYNGEERAKGNILERFSAQQFPDLHSELNLSSLELGDSALYFCASSVGPLGLATNEKLFFGSGTQLSVL.

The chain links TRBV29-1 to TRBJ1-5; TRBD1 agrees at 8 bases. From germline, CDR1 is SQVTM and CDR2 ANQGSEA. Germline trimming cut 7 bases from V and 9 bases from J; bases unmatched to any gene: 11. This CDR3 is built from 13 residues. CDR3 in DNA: TGCAGCGGAAGGGGGACAGGTGATGGGCCCCAGCATTTT. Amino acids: CSGRGTGDGPQHF. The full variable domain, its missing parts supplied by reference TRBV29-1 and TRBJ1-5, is SAVISQKPSRDICQRGTSLTIQCQVDSQVTMMFWYRQQPGQSLTLIATANQGSEATYESGFVIDKFPISRPNLTFSTLTVSNMSPEDSSIYLCSGRGTGDGPQHFGDGTRLSIL.

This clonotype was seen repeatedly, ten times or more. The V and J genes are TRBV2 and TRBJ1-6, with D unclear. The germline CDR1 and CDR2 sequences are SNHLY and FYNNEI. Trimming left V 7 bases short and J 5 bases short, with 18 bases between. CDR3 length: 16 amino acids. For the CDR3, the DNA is TGTGCCAGCACCGAGGGTCTATGGGGTGATAATTCACCCCTCCACTTT. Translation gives CASTEGLWGDNSPLHF.

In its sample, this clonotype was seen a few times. The chain's CDR3 is CASSLGGAPNTGELFF. As DNA, the CDR3 is TGTGCCAGCAGCTTGGGGGGGGCGCCGAACACCGGGGAGCTGTTTTTT. This chain connects TRBV25-1 to TRBJ2-2, with D perhaps TRBD2 (7 bases). The V and J ends lost 6 bases and 0 bases respectively, with 14 bases between them. The germline gives CDR1 MGHDK, CDR2 SYGVNS. The CDR3 is made up of 16 amino acids.

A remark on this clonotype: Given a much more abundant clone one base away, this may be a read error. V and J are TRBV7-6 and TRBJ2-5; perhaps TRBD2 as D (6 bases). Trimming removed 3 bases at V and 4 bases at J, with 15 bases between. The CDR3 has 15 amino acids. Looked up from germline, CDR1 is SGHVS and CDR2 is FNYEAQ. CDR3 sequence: CASSFLGSSRETQYF. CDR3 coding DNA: TGTGCCAGCAGCTTTCTCGGGAGCAGCCGAGAGACCCAGTACTTC.

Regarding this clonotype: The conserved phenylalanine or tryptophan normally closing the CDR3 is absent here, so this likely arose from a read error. CDR3 DNA sequence: TGCGCCAGCAGCCAAGCGTACTTTGGCACTACTAACTATGGCTACACCGTC. Translating it yields CASSQAYFGTTNYGYTV. The V and J genes are TRBV4-3 and TRBJ1-2; the D is unclear. The CDR3 runs to 17 residues. Germline loops: CDR1 LGHNA, CDR2 YSLEER. V lost 1 base, J lost 0 bases, and 15 bases lay in between.

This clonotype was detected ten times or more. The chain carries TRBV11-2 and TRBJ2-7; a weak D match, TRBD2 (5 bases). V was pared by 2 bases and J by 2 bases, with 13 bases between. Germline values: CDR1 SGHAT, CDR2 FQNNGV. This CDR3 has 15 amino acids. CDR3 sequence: CASSLQMVGTYEQYF. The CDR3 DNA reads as TGTGCCAGCAGCTTACAGATGGTCGGGACCTACGAGCAGTACTTC.

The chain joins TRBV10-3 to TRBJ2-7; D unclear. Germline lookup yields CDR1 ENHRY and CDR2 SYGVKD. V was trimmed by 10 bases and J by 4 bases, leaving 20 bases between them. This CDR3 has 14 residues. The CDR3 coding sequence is TGTGCCAGCGCGCATGTGCCGGTCACTTACGAGCAGTACTTC. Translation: CASAHVPVTYEQYF.

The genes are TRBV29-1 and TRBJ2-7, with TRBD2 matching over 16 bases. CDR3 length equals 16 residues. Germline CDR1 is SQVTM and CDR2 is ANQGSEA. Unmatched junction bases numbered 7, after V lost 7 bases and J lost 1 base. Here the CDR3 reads CSGGTSGGAVSYEQYF. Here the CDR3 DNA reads TGCAGCGGTGGGACTAGCGGGGGGGCCGTTTCCTACGAGCAGTACTTC.